The entry that follows covers one TCR beta chain sequence. The CDR3 is made up of 13 amino acids. Germline V gene sequence: CDR1 SEHNR, CDR2 FQNEAQ (reference sequence). Trimming at V came to 5 bases and at J to 6 bases, leaving 4 bases not matched to a gene. Roughly 0.45 to 1 ug RNA was reverse transcribed with random hexamers. TCRdb reanalysed the immunoSEQ multiplex PCR reads using MiXCR and keeps one entry per CDR3 protein. The data contain more than 250,000 distinct CDR3 sequences, under 95% of them singletons. CD8+ and CD4+ T cells from blood underwent TCR beta sequencing. This record belongs to a study of CD8 T cells in Susac syndrome.

The chain has TRBV7-9 and TRBJ1-2, with TRBD1 identical over 9 bases. Sequenced material: CD4+ T cells from PBMCs. The source of this sequence is a human donor with multiple sclerosis. CDR3: CASSSRQGDGYTF. The CDR3 nucleotides read TGTGCCAGCAGCAGTCGACAGGGGGATGGCTACACCTTC.